The entry below gives a single TCR beta chain sequence along with its context. Trimming removed 6 bases from V and 4 bases from J; junction bases left unmatched: 8. In germline, CDR1 is SNHLY, CDR2 FYNNEI. The CDR3 runs 14 residues. These data originate in a study of blood T cell repertoires in COVID-19. Original processing notes: Estimated nucleated cell counts came from reference gene primer amplification. Sequencing used immunoSEQ multiplex PCR; TCRdb keeps in-frame clones, though not all of them. V and J calls and clone size are given by that table; D and trimming were obtained from the DNA. The sample yields around 200,000 clones, about 86% seen once.

The TCR was taken from a woman aged 45 to 65 in a cohort exposed to, infected with or recovered from COVID-19 (not recorded which). The chain carries TRBV2 and TRBJ2-7; 8 bases map to TRBD1. The sequencing input was PBMCs or T cells enriched from blood (not recorded which). The CDR3 bases are TGTGCCAGCAGGACCGGGACAGGTGGTTACGAGCAGTACTTC. Translated: CASRTGTGGYEQYF.